Described below is a single T cell receptor (beta chain) sequence and its context. As yet, its antigen is unknown. The sample originates from a study of T cells after yellow fever vaccination. Study context: SMART-Seq v4 Ultra Low Input prepared libraries from low-cell fractions. Study outcomes and limitations: One caveat is that FACS-sorted repertoires could contain abundant clonotypes contaminating from the bulk population. A secondary response was less intense yet reached its peak sooner, at day 5 versus 15.

V lost 3 bases, J lost 1 base, and 9 bases lay in between. Germline loops: CDR1 SGHVS, CDR2 FQNEAQ. The length of the CDR3 is 15 residues. Conversion of TCR transcripts into cDNA relied on 5'RACE template switching, which added a universal primer site and UMIs. MiXCR, applied by TCRdb to the 5' RACE reads, yields one record per CDR3 protein. In the table there are 450,000 to 650,000 distinct CDR3 sequences, 13% of which are singletons. The sequencing used PBMCs, collected on the day of the yellow fever booster vaccination. This receptor was obtained from a man in his thirties or forties who received the YFV17D yellow fever vaccine. This chain connects TRBV7-8 to TRBJ1-4; no clear D. The CDR3: CASSFWAGTNEKLFF. For the CDR3, the DNA is TGTGCCAGCAGCTTCTGGGCAGGAACTAATGAAAAACTGTTTTTT. The variable domain in full, completed from reference TRBV7-8 and TRBJ1-4, reads GAGVSQSPRYKVAKRGQDVALRCDPISGHVSLFWYQQALGQGPEFLTYFQNEAQLDKSGLPSDRFFAERPEGSVSTLKIQRTQQEDSAVYLCASSFWAGTNEKLFFGSGTQLSVL.